The 17 T cell receptor beta chains listed next were all sequenced from one sample in a study of read filtering for tumor transcriptome and immune sequencing. Molecular barcoded adaptors covering alpha/delta and beta/gamma chains were used on roughly 400 ng RNA. TCRdb redid the calling of the reads with MiXCR, one entry per CDR3 protein. The profile shows some 130,000 distinct CDR3 sequences, 13% of them singletons. The sample taken for sequencing was a population of CD138-negative cells sorted from bone marrow. The source is a donor aged 40 or older with multiple myeloma.

This clonotype has ten or more counts. The rearrangement links TRBV5-1 to TRBJ1-1; a possible D gene is TRBD1 (5 bases). The V gene lost 0 bases and the J gene lost 7 bases, with 13 bases spanning the gap. Germline values: CDR1 SGHRS, CDR2 YFSETQ. The length of the CDR3 is 14 residues. CDR3 region: CASSLAVGGNEAFF. In DNA, the CDR3 is TGCGCCAGCAGCTTGGCAGTGGGGGGAAATGAAGCTTTCTTT.

This clonotype showed up many times. CDR3 DNA sequence: TGTGCCAGTAGGGAGACCGGGACAGGGGGCGGCTACACCTTC. The encoded protein is CASRETGTGGGYTF. V gene TRBV19 combines with J gene TRBJ1-2, with TRBD1 matching 12 bases. After removal of 6 bases from V and 8 bases from J, the junction contained 7 bases not matched to a gene. CDR1 is LNHDA and CDR2 is SQIVND in the germline V gene (reference sequence). The CDR3 sequence is 14 residues long.

This clonotype has ten or more counts. The chain uses TRBV5-1 and TRBJ2-1; maybe TRBD2 (5 bases). V was trimmed by 5 bases and J by 0 bases, leaving 15 bases between them. The CDR3 is 16 amino acids. Germline V gene data show CDR1 as SGHRS and CDR2 as YFSETQ. The CDR3, as DNA: TGCGCCAGCAGTTCCGGCGGCGGGTCCTCCTACAATGAGCAGTTCTTC. Its translation is CASSSGGGSSYNEQFF.

This clonotype has a count of ten or more. V and J are TRBV27 and TRBJ2-7; the D gene is possibly TRBD2 (6 bases). Germline CDR1 MNHEY, CDR2 SMNVEV (reference sequence). This CDR3 has 15 amino acids. Trimming cost V 6 bases and J 5 bases, with 20 bases left between them. CDR3 sequence reads: CASSLSGSVRNEQYF. For the CDR3, the DNA is TGTGCCAGCAGCCTTAGCGGCTCCGTCAGGAACGAGCAGTACTTC.

This clonotype was detected many times. The gene calls are TRBV7-2 and TRBJ2-1, with D perhaps matching TRBD2 (7 bases). CDR3 size: 15 residues. Germline V gives CDR1 SGHTA, CDR2 FQGNSA. V gave up 4 bases and J gave up 6 bases, with 16 bases separating them. The CDR3 region has the DNA TGTGCCAGCAGCTCCCAGGGGAGGGCGAGCAATGAGCAGTTCTTC. Protein sequence: CASSSQGRASNEQFF.

This clonotype was recorded a few times. V gene TRBV7-9 combines with J gene TRBJ2-3, with D tentatively TRBD1 or TRBD2 (6 bases each). The CDR3 covers 16 residues. Germline V gives CDR1 SEHNR, CDR2 FQNEAQ (reference sequence). Between the trimmed V and J ends, which lost 1 base and 0 bases, there was a span of 11 bases. In DNA form, the CDR3 reads TGTGCCAGCAGCTTAGGGGGGGACAAGAGCACAGATACGCAGTATTTT. Amino acid sequence: CASSLGGDKSTDTQYF.

This clonotype was recorded many times. V usage is TRBV6-2 or TRBV6-3 and J usage is TRBJ2-2, with 8 nucleotides matching TRBD2. CDR3 length: 14 amino acids. With V trimmed by 3 bases and J by 7 bases, 4 bases remained unmatched. CDR1 and CDR2 from the germline V gene are MNHEY and SVGEGT. The CDR3 loop is CASSYGLAFGELFF. The DNA of the CDR3 is TGTGCCAGCAGTTATGGACTAGCATTCGGGGAGCTGTTTTTT.

This clonotype was seen many times. The rearrangement links TRBV29-1 to TRBJ2-3, with 7 nucleotides matching TRBD2. J lost 1 base, V lost 6 bases, and 7 bases had no gene match. Germline V gene data show CDR1 as SQVTM and CDR2 as ANQGSEA. This CDR3 contains 14 residues. The CDR3 reads CSVGMTSRTDTQYF. CDR3 nucleotides: TGCAGCGTCGGGATGACTAGCCGCACAGATACGCAGTATTTT.

This clonotype showed up many times. The V call is TRBV12-3 or TRBV12-4, the J call TRBJ1-1; 9 bases agree with TRBD1. The junction had 1 base not matched to a gene; V was cut back by 2 bases and J by 3 bases. The CDR3 sequence is 14 residues long. The CDR3 here is CASSLRDRDTEAFF. Written as DNA, the CDR3 is TGTGCCAGCAGTTTACGGGACAGGGACACTGAAGCTTTCTTT.

This clonotype has at least ten counts. The junction shows a germline mismatch at one end, possibly a read error. The chain couples TRBV5-1 to TRBJ2-7; the D is unclear. The CDR3 runs 10 residues. Per germline, CDR1 SGHRS and CDR2 YFSETQ. The CDR3 reads CASSPHELHF. In DNA form, the CDR3 reads TGCGCCAGCAGCCCCCACGAGCTTCACTTC.

This clonotype has ten or more counts. V is TRBV6-5 and J is TRBJ2-7, with TRBD1 matching 10 bases. V shed 7 bases, J shed 5 bases, and the junction held 8 bases outside the gene matches. CDR1 and CDR2 (germline): MNHEY, SVGAGI. This CDR3 region has 14 residues. The CDR3 nucleotides are TGTGCCAGCAATAAGTGGGACAGGGGAAACGAGCAGTACTTC. This codes for CASNKWDRGNEQYF.

This clonotype was observed at least ten times. The V call is TRBV12-3 or TRBV12-4, the J call TRBJ2-5; 7 bases match TRBD2. Trimming took 5 bases from V and 1 from J; bases not matched to a gene: 7. CDR3 length: 15 residues. Here the CDR3 reads CASSPGTTIQETQYF. The CDR3 DNA sequence: TGTGCCAGCAGTCCGGGGACTACTATCCAAGAGACCCAGTACTTC.

The sample holds a few counts of this clonotype. A single base separates this from a much larger clone, so it may be a read error. The gene calls are TRBV20-1 and TRBJ2-1; D not certain. From germline, CDR1 is DFQATT and CDR2 SNEGSKA (reference sequence). The CDR3 is 12 amino acids. CDR3 region: CSLLASYNGQFF. CDR3 DNA: TGCAGTCTTTTAGCATCCTACAATGGGCAGTTCTTC.

This clonotype has just a few counts. This chain joins TRBV7-9 and TRBJ2-5, with 7 bases lining up with TRBD2. CDR1 and CDR2 from the germline V gene are SEHNR and FQNEAQ (reference sequence). Losses at the gene ends were 1 base for V and 1 base for J; bases not matched to a gene: 9. CDR3 length: 17 amino acids. CDR3 region: CASSLVNDGRIQETQYF. CDR3 sequence (DNA): TGTGCCAGCAGCTTAGTGAATGACGGGAGGATCCAAGAGACCCAGTACTTC.

This clonotype was counted between two and nine times. This chain joins TRBV12-3 or TRBV12-4 and TRBJ2-1; TRBD2 agrees at 9 bases. The CDR3 is 16 residues long. Trimming cost V 6 bases and J 0 bases; bases outside gene matches: 6. CDR3 region: CASRRLAESSYNEQFF. CDR3 DNA sequence: TGTGCCAGCAGGAGACTAGCGGAAAGCTCCTACAATGAGCAGTTCTTC.

The gene calls are TRBV7-2 and TRBJ2-5, with 11 bases lining up with TRBD2. V gave up 4 bases and J gave up 5 bases; unmatched junction bases: 12. The CDR3 covers 17 residues. Germline values: CDR1 SGHTA, CDR2 FQGNSA. CDR3 nucleotides: TGTGCCAGCAGCTCCCCGGAACTAGCGGGAGAGGGGGAGACCCAGTACTTC. It is translated as CASSSPELAGEGETQYF. The full variable domain, its missing parts supplied by reference TRBV7-2 and TRBJ2-5, is GAGVSQSPSNKVTEKGKDVELRCDPISGHTALYWYRQSLGQGLEFLIYFQGNSAPDKSGLPSDRFSAERTGGSVSTLTIQRTQQEDSAVYLCASSSPELAGEGETQYFGPGTRLLVL.

The V gene is TRBV2, the J gene TRBJ2-2; D not certain. The germline CDR1 and CDR2 sequences are SNHLY and FYNNEI. The germline V and J ends were trimmed by 5 bases and 1 base, with 11 bases remaining between them. There are 15 residues in the CDR3. The DNA of the CDR3 is TGTGCCAGCAGTCGGAGCATCGAGAACACCGGGGAGCTGTTTTTT. Its protein product is CASSRSIENTGELFF.